This T cell receptor (beta chain) is drawn from a study of cytomegalovirus exposure and HLA in healthy donors. The PCR had 60 Vbeta and 13 Jbeta primers. Repertoires were generated with immunoSEQ multiplex PCR, while TCRdb's copy carries only in-frame clones and drops some. The sample has about 160,000 clones, over 60% seen once. V was clipped by 4 bases and J by 3 bases; unmatched bases: 6. This CDR3 is built from 15 residues. The germline V gene encodes CDR1 MGHRA and CDR2 YSYEKL. The V gene is TRBV4-1, the J gene TRBJ1-3, with TRBD1 matching over 7 bases. Sequences were obtained from PBMCs. This TCR derives from a woman aged 40 to 50 in good health and CMV-seronegative. CDR3 region: CASSPQGLSGNTIYF. The CDR3 DNA follows: TGCGCCAGCAGCCCACAGGGGTTAAGTGGAAACACCATATATTTT.